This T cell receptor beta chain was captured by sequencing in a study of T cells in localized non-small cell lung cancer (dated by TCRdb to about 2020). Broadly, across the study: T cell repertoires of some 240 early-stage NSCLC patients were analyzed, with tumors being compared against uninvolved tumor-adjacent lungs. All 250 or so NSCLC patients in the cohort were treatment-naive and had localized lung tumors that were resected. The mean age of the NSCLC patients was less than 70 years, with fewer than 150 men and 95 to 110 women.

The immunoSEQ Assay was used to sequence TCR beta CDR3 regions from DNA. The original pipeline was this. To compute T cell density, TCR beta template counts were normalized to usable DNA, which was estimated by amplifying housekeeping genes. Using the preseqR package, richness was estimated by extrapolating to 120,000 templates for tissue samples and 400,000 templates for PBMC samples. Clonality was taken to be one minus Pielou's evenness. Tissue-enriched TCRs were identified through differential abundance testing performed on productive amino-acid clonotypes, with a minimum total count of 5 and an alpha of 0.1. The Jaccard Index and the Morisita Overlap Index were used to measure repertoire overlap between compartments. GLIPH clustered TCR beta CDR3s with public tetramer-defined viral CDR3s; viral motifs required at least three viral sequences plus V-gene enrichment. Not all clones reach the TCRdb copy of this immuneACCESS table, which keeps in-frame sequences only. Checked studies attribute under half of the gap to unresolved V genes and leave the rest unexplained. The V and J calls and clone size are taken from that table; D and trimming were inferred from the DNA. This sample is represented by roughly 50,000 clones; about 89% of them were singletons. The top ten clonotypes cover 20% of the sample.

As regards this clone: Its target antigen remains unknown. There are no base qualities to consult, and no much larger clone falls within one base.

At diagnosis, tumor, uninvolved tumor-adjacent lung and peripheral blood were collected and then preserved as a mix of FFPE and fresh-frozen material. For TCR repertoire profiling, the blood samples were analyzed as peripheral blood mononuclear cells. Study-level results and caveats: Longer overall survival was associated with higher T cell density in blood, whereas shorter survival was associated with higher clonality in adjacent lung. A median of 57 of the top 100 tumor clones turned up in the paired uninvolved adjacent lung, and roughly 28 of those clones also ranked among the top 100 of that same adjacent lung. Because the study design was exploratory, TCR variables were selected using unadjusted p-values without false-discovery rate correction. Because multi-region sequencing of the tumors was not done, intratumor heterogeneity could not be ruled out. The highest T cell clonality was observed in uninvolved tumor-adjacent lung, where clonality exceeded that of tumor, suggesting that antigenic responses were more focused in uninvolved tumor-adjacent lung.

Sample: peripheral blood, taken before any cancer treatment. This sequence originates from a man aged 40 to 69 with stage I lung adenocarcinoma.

The CDR3 in this case is CATERSGGQREQYF. The DNA sequence is TGTGCCACAGAAAGGAGCGGGGGGCAACGCGAGCAGTACTTC. The sequence is built from TRBV6-5 and TRBJ2-7, with TRBD2 matching 9 junction bases. Measured from the cysteine to the phenylalanine, the CDR3 is 14 residues long. CDR3 DNA only is kept here, 42 bases in frame from base 1. The germline V gene specifies MNHEY as CDR1 and SVGAGI as CDR2. Ends trimmed: V by 10 bases, J by 6 bases; bases unmatched to a gene: 13.